The T cell receptor beta chain under discussion was sequenced for a study of blood T cell repertoires in COVID-19. Study overall: Acute and convalescent COVID-19 specimens originated in the United States, Italy and Spain.

Original methodology: Reference gene primer amplification yielded estimated nucleated cell counts. Profiling relied on immunoSEQ multiplex PCR, and the TCRdb table lists in-frame clones only, not all of them. V, J and clone size derive from that table, while D and trimming were established from the DNA sequence. The top ten clones hold about 2.9% of a sample with 400,000 or so clones, around 87% of them seen once. The TCR comes from a human donor in a cohort sampled during active COVID-19. Sequenced material: peripheral blood.

CDR3 protein: CASIRGTTSTDTQYF. DNA of the CDR3: TGTGCCAGCATACGGGGGACTACGAGCACAGATACGCAGTATTTT. The V call is TRBV6-5, the J call TRBJ2-3; 7 nucleotides match TRBD2. This CDR3 is built from 15 residues. V shed 7 bases, J shed 0 bases, and the junction held 7 bases outside the gene matches. The germline gives CDR1 MNHEY, CDR2 SVGAGI.